Listed here are 30 T cell receptor beta chains from one sample, sequenced in a study of blood T cell repertoires in COVID-19. Profiled with immunoSEQ multiplex PCR; TCRdb holds only in-frame clones, not every one. The table shows some 260,000 clones, with roughly 80% occurring only once. The material sequenced was peripheral blood. These receptors came from a woman over 75 with active or convalescent COVID-19.

The chain links TRBV7-8 to TRBJ1-6; D unclear. V was trimmed by 2 bases and J by 10 bases, leaving 12 bases between them. Germline lookup yields CDR1 SGHVS and CDR2 FQNEAQ. CDR3 length: 14 residues. CDR3 protein: CASSLSEVGSPLHF. CDR3 bases: TGTGCCAGCAGCTTATCTGAGGTTGGATCACCCCTCCACTTT.

The CDR3 DNA reads as TGTGCCAGCAGTCGGGGGGGAGGGTTCAACACTGAAGCTTTCTTT. Translation: CASSRGGGFNTEAFF. This sequence joins TRBV27 and TRBJ1-1, with a weak D call TRBD1 (5 bases). Deletions cut 5 bases from V and 2 bases from J, with 15 bases between. The CDR3 extends over 15 amino acids. The V gene's germline CDR1 is MNHEY and CDR2 SMNVEV (reference sequence).

This chain joins TRBV18 and TRBJ1-6; D is unclear. V was cut by 3 bases and J by 5 bases, with 11 bases left in between. Germline assignment: CDR1 KGHSH and CDR2 LQKENI. The CDR3 totals 15 residues. The CDR3 DNA sequence: TGTGCCAGCTCACCGAACAGCCTAAATAATTCACCCCTCCACTTT. Amino acid sequence: CASSPNSLNNSPLHF.

J is TRBJ2-1 and V is TRBV2, with 12 nucleotides matching TRBD2. The V and J ends lost 4 bases and 10 bases, in that order; junction bases with no gene match: 8. CDR3 size: 15 residues. CDR1 and CDR2 from the germline V gene are SNHLY and FYNNEI. CDR3 amino acids: CASSALAGGPPEQFF. The CDR3 DNA follows: TGTGCCAGCAGTGCGCTAGCGGGGGGGCCCCCGGAGCAGTTCTTC.

The chain carries TRBV5-6 and TRBJ1-1; weak D call: TRBD1 (5 bases). Germline V CDR1 and CDR2: SGHDT, YYEEEE. Trimming took 1 base from V and 8 from J, leaving 6 bases between them. The CDR3 is made up of 11 amino acids. In DNA form, the CDR3 reads TGTGCCAGCAGCTTGTGGACAGAAGCTTTCTTT. Protein sequence: CASSLWTEAFF.

This chain links TRBV7-9 with TRBJ1-3; 7 bases map to TRBD1. V lost 5 bases, J lost 5 bases, and 12 bases stayed unmatched. The CDR3 extends over 16 amino acids. Germline CDR1 reads SEHNR; CDR2 reads FQNEAQ (reference sequence). CDR3 in amino acids: CASSPGQPGQRNTIYF. Written as DNA, the CDR3 is TGTGCCAGCAGCCCGGGACAGCCCGGACAACGAAACACCATATATTTT.

This clone has only one observation. The chain uses TRBV6-2 or TRBV6-3 and TRBJ1-5, with 9 bases identical to TRBD1. CDR3 length: 14 amino acids. V gave up 5 bases and J gave up 7 bases; unmatched junction bases: 6. Germline V gene sequence: CDR1 MNHEY, CDR2 SVGEGT. CDR3 in DNA: TGTGCCAGCAGTCCAACAGGGGGCAGACAGCCCCAGCATTTT. Amino acid sequence: CASSPTGGRQPQHF.

To note about this clone: One junction end disagrees with the germline gene, perhaps due to a read error. The rearrangement uses TRBV10-3 and TRBJ1-6, with D unclear. Germline CDR1 is ENHRY and CDR2 is SYGVKD. CDR3 size: 14 residues. The CDR3 reads CAIREFNGDSPLHF. The CDR3 bases are TGTGCCATCAGGGAGTTTAACGGGGATTCACCCCTCCACTTT.

This clone was recorded once. The V call is TRBV2, the J call TRBJ2-2; 8 bases are a match to TRBD1. The V and J ends lost 6 bases and 6 bases, in that order; junction bases with no gene match: 3. The CDR3 covers 13 residues. The germline V gene has CDR1 SNHLY and CDR2 FYNNEI. CDR3 nucleotide sequence: TGTGCCAGCAGGATGACAGGGGCCGGGGAGCTGTTTTTT. This codes for CASRMTGAGELFF.

The chain carries TRBV2 and TRBJ2-7; 7 positions match TRBD1. CDR1 is SNHLY, CDR2 FYNNEI, per germline. V was pared by 4 bases and J by 5 bases, with 8 bases of the junction left unmatched. This CDR3 comprises 14 residues. DNA for the CDR3: TGTGCCAGCAGTGTGACAGGGTTGGGCCACGAGCAGTACTTC. Encoded protein: CASSVTGLGHEQYF.

The rearrangement joins TRBV7-9 to TRBJ2-5, with D tentatively TRBD1 (5 bases). Germline V CDR1 and CDR2: SEHNR, FQNEAQ (reference sequence). V was pared by 2 bases and J by 14 bases, with 15 bases between. This CDR3 has 12 residues. The CDR3 DNA reads as TGTGCCAGCAGCTTAATCGTAGGCAGGGAATACTTC. It specifies CASSLIVGREYF.

V is TRBV19 and J is TRBJ1-2; 8 bases map to TRBD1. Germline CDR1 is LNHDA and CDR2 is SQIVND (reference sequence). The V and J ends lost 5 bases and 3 bases, in that order; junction bases with no gene match: 11. This CDR3 has 16 amino acids. The CDR3 loop is CASSSRTGRIDYGYTF. CDR3 DNA: TGTGCCAGTAGTTCACGGACAGGGCGAATCGACTATGGCTACACCTTC.

The gene calls are TRBV5-1 and TRBJ2-7, with 10 bases that match TRBD1. CDR1 is SGHRS, CDR2 YFSETQ, per germline. The V and J ends lost 6 bases and 5 bases, in that order; junction bases with no gene match: 8. The CDR3 totals 14 residues. The CDR3 DNA reads TGCGCCAGCACAACCGGGACAGGGGCCGACGAGCAGTACTTC. It encodes CASTTGTGADEQYF.

This chain joins TRBV4-1 and TRBJ1-1, with 9 bases matching TRBD1. The CDR3 length is 16 residues. Germline trimming cut 3 bases from V and 5 bases from J; bases unmatched to any gene: 10. Per germline, CDR1 MGHRA and CDR2 YSYEKL. DNA for the CDR3: TGCGCCAGCAGCCACTCCTATGACAGGGGGGGAACTGAAGCTTTCTTT. It codes for CASSHSYDRGGTEAFF.

The rearrangement links TRBV19 to TRBJ1-1; D is possibly TRBD1 (6 bases). The V gene lost 3 bases and the J gene lost 7 bases, with 15 bases spanning the gap. There are 14 residues in the CDR3. Germline CDR1 is LNHDA and CDR2 is SQIVND (reference sequence). The CDR3 here is CASSMGYRADEAFF. As DNA, the CDR3 is TGTGCCAGTAGTATGGGGTACAGGGCGGATGAAGCTTTCTTT.

The CDR3 sequence: CASSLLDRGRAGELFF. The CDR3 DNA reads as TGTGCCAGCAGCTTACTGGACAGGGGGAGGGCCGGGGAGCTGTTTTTT. The V and J genes are TRBV5-6 and TRBJ2-2; TRBD1 matches at 10 bases. Germline lookup yields CDR1 SGHDT and CDR2 YYEEEE. The CDR3 extends over 16 amino acids. V dropped 2 bases and J dropped 6; count of bases not matched to a gene: 7.

The chain employs TRBV28 and TRBJ2-2; a weak D match, TRBD1 (6 bases). Germline V gene sequence: CDR1 MDHEN, CDR2 SYDVKM. CDR3 size: 16 residues. Trimming pared 4 bases from V and 5 bases from J, leaving 17 bases between. The DNA of the CDR3 is TGTGCCAGCAGTTCCGGACAGACTTTAAGGACCGGGGAGCTGTTTTTT. It yields the protein CASSSGQTLRTGELFF.

This chain joins TRBV5-4 and TRBJ1-1; tentatively, D is TRBD1 (6 bases). V dropped 3 bases and J dropped 0 bases, with 18 bases sitting between them. Germline lookup yields CDR1 SGHNT and CDR2 YYREEE (reference sequence). The CDR3 runs to 17 residues. The CDR3 DNA reads TGTGCCAGCAGCTCCGAACAGGGAGTCTTTATGAACACTGAAGCTTTCTTT. It encodes CASSSEQGVFMNTEAFF. Drawing the rest from reference TRBV5-4 and TRBJ1-1, the complete variable domain is ETGVTQSPTHLIKTRGQQVTLRCSSQSGHNTVSWYQQALGQGPQFIFQYYREEENGRGNFPPRFSGLQFPNYSSELNVNALELDDSALYLCASSSEQGVFMNTEAFFGQGTRLTVV.

The V and J genes are TRBV3-1 (or the pseudogene TRBV3-2) and TRBJ2-7, with TRBD1 matching 7 bases. CDR1 LGHDT and CDR2 YNNKEL come from the germline V gene (reference sequence). The CDR3 extends over 16 amino acids. The V gene end was trimmed by 2 bases and the J gene end by 3 bases; junction bases not matched to a gene: 10. The DNA of the CDR3 is TGTGCCAGCAGCCAAAATTGGGACAGTACTTTCTACGAGCAGTACTTC. It is translated as CASSQNWDSTFYEQYF.

The chain carries TRBV5-5 and TRBJ1-2, with 8 positions matching TRBD1. Trimming removed 4 bases from V and 4 bases from J; junction bases left unmatched: 9. The CDR3 sequence is 15 residues long. Germline CDR1 is SGHKS and CDR2 is YYEKEE (reference sequence). The DNA of the CDR3 is TGTGCCAGCAGCCCCCGACAGGGGCCAGGCTATGGCTACACCTTC. The encoded protein is CASSPRQGPGYGYTF.

CDR3 in amino acids: CASSSQGMGELFF. The CDR3 DNA reads TGTGCCAGCAGTTCACAGGGGATGGGGGAGCTGTTTTTT. The chain is built from TRBV6-5 and TRBJ2-2, with 7 bases that match TRBD1. Germline-derived CDR1 and CDR2 are MNHEY and SVGAGI. V gave up 4 bases and J gave up 8 bases; unmatched junction bases: 4. The CDR3 consists of 13 residues.

The gene calls are TRBV6-4 and TRBJ2-1, with TRBD2 matching 11 bases. Germline lookup yields CDR1 MRHNA and CDR2 SNTAGT. The CDR3 contains 15 residues. Trimming took 5 bases from V and 3 from J; bases not matched to a gene: 3. The CDR3 protein is CASSRGTSGYNEQFF. The CDR3, as DNA: TGTGCCAGCAGTAGAGGGACTAGCGGCTACAATGAGCAGTTCTTC.

This chain uses TRBV6-5 with TRBJ2-7; D possibly corresponds to TRBD1 (6 bases). CDR3 size: 13 residues. Germline CDR1 and CDR2: MNHEY and SVGAGI. Trimming removed 10 bases from V and 2 bases from J, with 15 bases in between. The CDR3, as DNA: TGTGCCACGGTAGAGGACAGAACCTACGAGCAGTACTTC. This gives the protein CATVEDRTYEQYF.

This clone was detected only once. The chain employs TRBV10-2 and TRBJ1-1; 10 nucleotides agree with TRBD1. The CDR3 has 15 amino acids. From germline, CDR1 is WSHSY and CDR2 SAAADI. V shed 5 bases, J shed 0 bases, and the junction held 3 bases outside the gene matches. CDR3 protein: CASSRQGAMNTEAFF. The CDR3 DNA is TGCGCCAGCAGTAGACAGGGGGCTATGAACACTGAAGCTTTCTTT.

V is TRBV6-6 and J is TRBJ1-2, with TRBD1 as a possible D gene (5 bases). Germline V gene lookup returns CDR1 MNHNY and CDR2 SVGAGI (reference sequence). V lost 0 bases and J 8 bases, leaving 16 bases between the germline ends. This CDR3 region has 15 residues. The chain's CDR3 is CASSYSGRGLGGYTF. As DNA, the CDR3 is TGTGCCAGCAGTTACTCCGGGAGGGGTTTGGGGGGCTACACCTTC.

The genes are TRBV7-9 and TRBJ2-7, with 10 bases aligning to TRBD1. Germline trimming cut 3 bases from V and 5 bases from J; bases unmatched to any gene: 7. Germline V lookup: CDR1 SEHNR, CDR2 FQNEAQ (reference sequence). The CDR3 covers 15 residues. CDR3 sequence (DNA): TGTGCCAGCAGCTTGACAGGGGGCTTCGGGAACGAGCAGTACTTC. As protein: CASSLTGGFGNEQYF.

The V gene is TRBV23-1, the J gene TRBJ1-5; 10 bases map to TRBD1. TRBV23-1 is an ORF, and what it does is uncertain. The CDR3 is made up of 13 amino acids. V lost 7 bases to trimming and J lost 5 bases; unmatched junction nucleotides: 2. The chain's CDR3 is CASTGTGDQPQHF. CDR3 nucleotide sequence: TGCGCCAGCACCGGGACAGGGGATCAGCCCCAGCATTTT.

This chain links TRBV18 with TRBJ1-5; 7 bases line up with TRBD1. Germline assignment: CDR1 KGHSH and CDR2 LQKENI. The CDR3 contains 17 residues. V gave up 3 bases and J gave up 5 bases; unmatched junction bases: 13. The CDR3 is CASSPATGQGVDQPQHF. As DNA, the CDR3 is TGTGCCAGCTCACCTGCTACGGGGCAGGGGGTGGATCAGCCCCAGCATTTT.

About this clone itself: This specimen includes other DNA sequences encoding the same CDR3. V and J are TRBV12-3 or TRBV12-4 and TRBJ2-7, with D unclear. The CDR3 is 12 amino acids. Between the trimmed V and J ends, which lost 3 bases and 4 bases, there was a span of 7 bases. The CDR3 here is CASSLSGYEQYF. The DNA of the CDR3 is TGTGCCAGCAGTTTGTCAGGTTACGAGCAGTACTTC.

The chain uses TRBV27 and TRBJ1-1; maybe TRBD1 (5 bases). The CDR3 consists of 14 residues. The germline V gene encodes CDR1 MNHEY and CDR2 SMNVEV (reference sequence). V was clipped by 8 bases and J by 4 bases, with 17 bases between them. Written as DNA, the CDR3 is TGTGCCAGCGCTGGGGCGGGGTTCGCCACTGAAGCTTTCTTT. This translates into CASAGAGFATEAFF.